The entry below describes one TCR beta chain. What it binds is unknown. Prior autoimmune disease or systemic immunosuppression barred patients. The data are from a study of OX40 agonist ivuxolimab in advanced cancers. Overall study: The patients got ivuxolimab, which is an agonistic anti-OX40 (CD134) antibody. Regarding the study as a whole: CD8+ T cells averaged more expanded clones than CD4+. Both CD4+ and CD8+ T cell populations in blood had undergone clonal expansion by week 6 at 0.1 to 3.0 mg/kg.

Germline CDR1 and CDR2: SNHLY and FYNNEI. The CDR3 extends over 15 amino acids. After removal of 6 bases from V and 7 bases from J, the junction contained 10 bases not matched to a gene. Here immunoSEQ multiplex PCR was the method, and the copy in TCRdb shows in-frame clones only, minus some. The sample holds 75,000 to 80,000 clones, 75% to 90% seen once. The sequences come from CD4+ or CD8+ T cells sorted from blood, collected in a trial of the OX40 agonist ivuxolimab. This chain joins TRBV2 and TRBJ1-5; 9 bases map to TRBD1. The sequence was collected from an adult with an advanced solid tumor such as melanoma, head and neck, liver or kidney cancer. For the CDR3, the DNA is TGTGCCAGCAGGACCAGGACAGGGGTAGGACAGCCCCAGCATTTT. Translating it yields CASRTRTGVGQPQHF.